This T cell receptor beta chain was profiled in a study of tumor-infiltrating lymphocytes in primary liver carcinoma. Across the whole study: Men and women, 30 to 69 years of age, made up the patients. Roughly 3.5 to 7.13 million productive TCRbeta reads came from each sample, comparable across tissue types.

The researchers produced TCR beta cDNA from 400 to 650 ng total RNA with a constant-region primer. Three nested multiplex PCR rounds, a slightly modified ARM-PCR, produced the libraries for TCR beta. Running roughly 10 cycles apiece, the first two PCR rounds relied on TRBV1-TRBV30 forward primers together with a C-beta reverse primer. TCRdb reanalysed the multiplex PCR reads using MiXCR and keeps one entry per CDR3 protein. The sample carries roughly 86,000 distinct CDR3 sequences, 68% recorded once. Study-wide results and limits: The study found tumor-adjacent and tumor-blood pairs overlapped less than tumor region pairs.

Regarding this clonotype: Antigen: not known.

Co-extraction of RNA and DNA was performed on about 18-33 mg of unsorted bulk tissue. The V and J ends lost 5 bases and 1 base respectively, with 20 bases between them. From germline, CDR1 is SGHAT and CDR2 FQNNGV. The CDR3 covers 18 residues. This receptor was identified in a man aged 40-49 years with primary liver carcinoma and hepatitis B virus infection. The sample taken for sequencing was tumor-adjacent normal liver tissue. This chain links TRBV11-2 with TRBJ2-2; possible D gene TRBD1, 5 bases. CDR3 in amino acids: CASSRTGVAPLNTGELFF. The CDR3 bases are TGTGCCAGCAGCCGTACAGGAGTGGCACCCCTGAACACCGGGGAGCTGTTTTTT.